This TCR beta chain was recovered during a study of early T cells in non-severe SARS-CoV-2 infection. On the study more broadly: Sequenced bulk RNA came from whole blood that was unsorted, and chains were unpaired. Study-wide findings and caveats: The VDJdb matching leaned toward anti-spike CD8 responses and overlooked private and CD4 specificities.

Germline CDR1 is SGHRS and CDR2 is YFSETQ. This CDR3 is 14 amino acids long. The V end was cut by 3 bases, the J end by 7 bases, with 16 bases between. As for this clonotype: Its antigen is undetermined.

Molecules of cDNA were individually given unique molecular identifiers that were attached to them. A single record per CDR3 protein comes from TCRdb applying MiXCR to the 5' RACE reads. The sample lists approximately 47,000 distinct CDR3 sequences, about a tenth occurring once. The sequencing used whole blood, collected at baseline. J is TRBJ1-2 and V is TRBV5-1; D is undetermined. The sequence was obtained from an adult who was a healthcare worker with PCR-confirmed SARS-CoV-2 infection or an uninfected control (not recorded which). CDR3 loop: CASSSSSTEGGYTF. The CDR3 DNA is TGCGCCAGCAGCTCCTCGTCCACAGAGGGTGGCTACACCTTC.